The 21 T cell receptor beta chains below all came from one sample that was sequenced in a study of response to subunit inactivated influenza vaccine. Via MiXCR, TCRdb re-called the RT-PCR reads, giving one row per CDR3 protein. Of around 570,000 distinct CDR3 sequences listed, 11% were seen once; the top ten hold 11%. The sample was also reused in another study, on T cells expressing NK-cell markers. That source reports: Making the TCR beta cDNA relied on 5'RACE template switching with UMIs.

Here the sequenced sample was PBMCs from blood, taken on the day of vaccination. The receptors originated from a man in his fifties or sixties who received an inactivated influenza vaccine.

The V call is TRBV5-1, the J call TRBJ2-7, with D maybe TRBD2 (6 bases). This CDR3 is 14 amino acids long. V shed 4 bases and J shed 2 bases, with 13 bases lying between them. Germline CDR1 and CDR2: SGHRS and YFSETQ. Here the CDR3 reads CASSPGEVTYEQYF. In DNA form, the CDR3 reads TGCGCCAGCAGCCCCGGGGAGGTTACCTACGAGCAGTACTTC.

This clonotype was observed many times. This chain uses TRBV29-1 with TRBJ2-1; D is uncertain. The CDR3 is 11 residues long. Trimming pared 2 bases from V and 5 bases from J, leaving 4 bases between. Germline CDR1 is SQVTM and CDR2 is ANQGSEA. In nucleotides, the CDR3 is TGCAGCGTTGAACTAAACAATGAGCAGTTCTTC. Residues: CSVELNNEQFF.

This rearrangement joins TRBV5-5 to TRBJ2-3; no firm D call. There are 13 residues in the CDR3. Germline CDR1 SGHKS, CDR2 YYEKEE (reference sequence). Trimming took 2 bases from V and 13 from J, leaving 17 bases between them. CDR3 loop: CASSFDQTPTEYF. In DNA, the CDR3 is TGTGCCAGCAGCTTTGATCAAACTCCAACGGAGTATTTT.

The V call is TRBV20-1, the J call TRBJ1-5; the match to TRBD1 covers 8 bases. Germline V lookup: CDR1 DFQATT, CDR2 SNEGSKA (reference sequence). The CDR3 contains 14 residues. V gave up 0 bases and J gave up 4 bases; unmatched junction bases: 2. This chain's CDR3 is CSARERTGNQPQHF. CDR3 DNA sequence: TGCAGTGCTAGAGAACGGACAGGGAATCAGCCCCAGCATTTT.

This clonotype was counted only a few times. The junction shows a germline mismatch at one end, possibly a read error. V is TRBV16 and J is TRBJ2-7, with no clear D. The CDR3 has 12 amino acids. CDR1 and CDR2 (germline): KGHSY, FQNENV. The CDR3 protein is CASSQRLSHVNF. CDR3 DNA sequence: TGTGCCAGCAGCCAAAGGTTGTCGCACGTGAACTTC.

A few counts support this clonotype. The J gene is TRBJ1-3, the V gene TRBV9; a possible D gene is TRBD1 (6 bases). V was clipped by 3 bases and J by 0 bases, with 13 bases between them. The germline gives CDR1 SGDLS, CDR2 YYNGEE. The CDR3 consists of 16 residues. The CDR3 DNA sequence: TGTGCCAGCAGCGACCAAGGGGGGATCTCTGGAAACACCATATATTTT. This encodes CASSDQGGISGNTIYF.

This clonotype has a handful of counts. This chain uses TRBV6-1 with TRBJ2-7; unclear D gene. The V gene's germline CDR1 is MNHNS and CDR2 SASEGT. The CDR3 loop spans 13 amino acids. Trimming took 3 bases from V and 7 from J, leaving 13 bases between them. CDR3: CASSDRPLKEQYF. CDR3 nucleotide sequence: TGTGCCAGCAGTGACCGCCCCCTTAAAGAGCAGTACTTC.

The rearrangement links TRBV6-5 to TRBJ1-2; D not certain. From germline, CDR1 is MNHEY and CDR2 SVGAGI. CDR3 size: 15 residues. V was trimmed by 2 bases and J by 2 bases, leaving 12 bases between them. This chain's CDR3 is CASSYTGRGNYGYTF. In nucleotides, the CDR3 is TGTGCCAGCAGTTACACCGGTCGCGGGAACTATGGCTACACCTTC.

The chain uses TRBV5-1 and TRBJ2-1, with 13 bases identical to TRBD2. CDR1 is SGHRS and CDR2 is YFSETQ in the germline V gene. Unmatched junction bases numbered 14, after V lost 8 bases and J lost 9 bases. This CDR3 is built from 16 residues. CDR3 bases: TGCGCCAGTTCCGGACTAGCGGGAGTAAAGGGAGGTGAGCAGTTCTTC. Amino acids: CASSGLAGVKGGEQFF.

V is TRBV10-3 and J is TRBJ2-7; 8 bases align to TRBD1. V lost 4 bases, J lost 3 bases, and 5 bases stayed unmatched. The CDR3 consists of 14 residues. The V gene's germline CDR1 is ENHRY and CDR2 SYGVKD. CDR3 coding DNA: TGTGCCATCAGTGCCCAGACAGGGGACTACGAGCAGTACTTC. Protein sequence: CAISAQTGDYEQYF.

The V call is TRBV5-5, the J call TRBJ1-1, with D hard to call. Germline V gene sequence: CDR1 SGHKS, CDR2 YYEKEE (reference sequence). The CDR3 extends over 14 amino acids. The V and J ends lost 1 base and 1 base respectively, with 8 bases between them. CDR3 in DNA: TGTGCCAGCAGCTTGTGGAAGGGGAACACTGAAGCTTTCTTT. It specifies CASSLWKGNTEAFF.

This clonotype was counted between two and nine times. The gene calls are TRBV20-1 and TRBJ2-3; TRBD1 agrees at 9 bases. The junction had 17 bases not matched to a gene; V was cut back by 5 bases and J by 2 bases. The CDR3 loop spans 18 amino acids. Germline V gene sequence: CDR1 DFQATT, CDR2 SNEGSKA (reference sequence). The CDR3 DNA sequence: TGCAGTGCTCCGGCCCTAGGGATGGGACAGGGTACCACAGATACGCAGTATTTT. This gives the protein CSAPALGMGQGTTDTQYF.

The genes are TRBV24-1 and TRBJ2-3, with unresolved D. Germline CDR1 and CDR2: KGHDR and SFDVKD. The CDR3 runs 15 residues. Trimming shortened V by 3 bases and J by 0 bases, and 9 bases separated the two germline ends. This chain's CDR3 is CATSDPSTSTDTQYF. As DNA, the CDR3 is TGTGCCACCAGTGATCCGTCGACTAGCACAGATACGCAGTATTTT.

The genes are TRBV24-1 and TRBJ1-2, with TRBD1 matching over 10 bases. The CDR3 is 15 amino acids. From germline, CDR1 is KGHDR and CDR2 SFDVKD. The V segment lost 3 bases and the J segment 4 bases; nucleotides outside the gene matches: 4. CDR3 nucleotide sequence: TGTGCCACCAGTGATCCGGGACAGGGGAGCTATGGCTACACCTTC. Its protein product is CATSDPGQGSYGYTF.

The chain joins TRBV2 to TRBJ2-5; maybe TRBD2 (5 bases). CDR1 is SNHLY, CDR2 FYNNEI, per germline. V was cut by 8 bases and J by 5 bases, with 9 bases left in between. This CDR3 contains 11 residues. CDR3 in DNA: TGTGCCAGCCACCGGGGTGAGACCCAGTACTTC. Translated, it gives CASHRGETQYF.

V gene TRBV2 combines with J gene TRBJ2-2; the D is unclear. The length of the CDR3 is 14 residues. The germline V gene has CDR1 SNHLY and CDR2 FYNNEI. Between the trimmed V and J ends, which lost 8 bases and 6 bases, there was a span of 16 bases. The CDR3 DNA is TGTGCCAGCTCGCGGCTAGTCGGAGCCGGGGAGCTGTTTTTT. Its protein is CASSRLVGAGELFF. The entire variable domain, with the rest obtained from reference TRBV2 and TRBJ2-2, is as follows: EPEVTQTPSHQVTQMGQEVILRCVPISNHLYFYWYRQILGQKVEFLVSFYNNEISEKSEIFDDQFSVERPDGSNFTLKIRSTKLEDSAMYFCASSRLVGAGELFFGEGSRLTVL.

The chain uses TRBV5-1 and TRBJ1-4, with D perhaps TRBD1 (6 bases). The CDR3 is 13 amino acids. From germline, CDR1 is SGHRS and CDR2 YFSETQ. Trimming left V 6 bases short and J 5 bases short, with 11 bases between. The CDR3 sequence: CASTRGGNEKLFF. CDR3 coding DNA: TGCGCCAGCACAAGGGGGGGGAATGAAAAACTGTTTTTT. Together with reference TRBV5-1 and TRBJ1-4, the CDR3 gives the full variable domain: KAGVTQTPRYLIKTRGQQVTLSCSPISGHRSVSWYQQTPGQGLQFLFEYFSETQRNKGNFPGRFSGRQFSNSRSEMNVSTLELGDSALYLCASTRGGNEKLFFGSGTQLSVL.

This clonotype has just a few counts. J is TRBJ2-1 and V is TRBV7-9, with 10 bases that match TRBD2. The CDR3 totals 15 residues. Unmatched junction bases numbered 1, after V lost 0 bases and J lost 5 bases. Germline lookup yields CDR1 SEHNR and CDR2 FQNEAQ (reference sequence). The DNA for the CDR3 is TGTGCCAGCAGCTTAGCACTAGCGGGGAACAATGAGCAGTTCTTC. This translates into CASSLALAGNNEQFF.

The chain recombines TRBV10-3 with TRBJ2-5, with D hard to call. The CDR3 runs to 16 residues. Trimming removed 0 bases from V and 1 base from J, with 12 bases in between. In germline, CDR1 is ENHRY, CDR2 SYGVKD. As DNA, the CDR3 is TGTGCCATCAGTGAGTCGGTGGGTTTGGTCCAAGAGACCCAGTACTTC. Translating gives CAISESVGLVQETQYF.

The chain is built from TRBV12-3 or TRBV12-4 and TRBJ2-1; no clear D gene. V lost 5 bases to trimming and J lost 1 base, with 9 bases between them. The CDR3 length is 14 residues. In DNA form, the CDR3 reads TGTGCCAGCAGTCGGGCTGGTTCCTACAATGAGCAGTTCTTC. It encodes CASSRAGSYNEQFF.

J is TRBJ2-1 and V is TRBV5-1; perhaps TRBD2 as D (6 bases). Trimming left V 4 bases short and J 5 bases short, with 31 bases between. In germline, CDR1 is SGHRS, CDR2 YFSETQ. The CDR3 is made up of 20 amino acids. The CDR3 loop is CASSLALIDWTRGLHNEQFF. CDR3 bases: TGCGCCAGCAGCCTAGCGCTGATTGATTGGACCCGGGGATTACACAATGAGCAGTTCTTC.